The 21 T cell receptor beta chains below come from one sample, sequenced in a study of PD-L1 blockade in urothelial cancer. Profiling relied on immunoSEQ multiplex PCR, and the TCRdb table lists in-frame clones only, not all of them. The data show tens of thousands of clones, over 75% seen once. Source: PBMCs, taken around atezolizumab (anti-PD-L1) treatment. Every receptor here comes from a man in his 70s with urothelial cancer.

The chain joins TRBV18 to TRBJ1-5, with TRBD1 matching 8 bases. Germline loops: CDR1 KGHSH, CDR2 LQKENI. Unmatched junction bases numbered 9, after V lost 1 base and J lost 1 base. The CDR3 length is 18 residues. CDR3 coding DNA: TGTGCCAGCTCACCACAACCGGCAGGACAGGGAAGCAATCAGCCCCAGCATTTT. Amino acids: CASSPQPAGQGSNQPQHF.

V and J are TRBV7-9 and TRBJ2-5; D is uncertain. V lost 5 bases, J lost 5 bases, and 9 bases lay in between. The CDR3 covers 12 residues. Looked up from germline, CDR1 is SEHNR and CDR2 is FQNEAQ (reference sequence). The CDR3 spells CASSLPLETQYF. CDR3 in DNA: TGTGCCAGCAGCCTCCCCTTGGAGACCCAGTACTTC.

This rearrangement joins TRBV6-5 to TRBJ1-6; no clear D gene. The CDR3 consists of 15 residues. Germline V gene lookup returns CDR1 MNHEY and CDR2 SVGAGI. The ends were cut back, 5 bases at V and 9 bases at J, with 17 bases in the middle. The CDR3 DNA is TGTGCCAGCAGTCACCGCCGGGGTTGGGGTTCACCCCTCCACTTT. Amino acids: CASSHRRGWGSPLHF.

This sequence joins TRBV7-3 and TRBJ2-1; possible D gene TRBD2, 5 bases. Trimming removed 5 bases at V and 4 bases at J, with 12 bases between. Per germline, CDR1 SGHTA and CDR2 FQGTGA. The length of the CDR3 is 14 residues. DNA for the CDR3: TGTGCCAGCAGCCCTAGCCGGGATTACAATGAGCAGTTCTTC. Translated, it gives CASSPSRDYNEQFF.

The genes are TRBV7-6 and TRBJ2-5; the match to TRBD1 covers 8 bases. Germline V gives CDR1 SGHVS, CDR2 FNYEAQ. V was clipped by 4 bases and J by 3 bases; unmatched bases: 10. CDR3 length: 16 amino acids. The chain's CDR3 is CASSSGLDREEETQYF. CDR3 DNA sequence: TGTGCCAGCAGCTCAGGCCTGGACAGGGAGGAAGAGACCCAGTACTTC.

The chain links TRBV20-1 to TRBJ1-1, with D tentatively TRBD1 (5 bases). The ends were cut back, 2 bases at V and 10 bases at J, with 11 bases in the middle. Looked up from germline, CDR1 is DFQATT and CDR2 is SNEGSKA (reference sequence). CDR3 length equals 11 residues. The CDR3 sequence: CSARLAQGAFF. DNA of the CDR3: TGCAGTGCTAGACTCGCTCAGGGAGCTTTCTTT.

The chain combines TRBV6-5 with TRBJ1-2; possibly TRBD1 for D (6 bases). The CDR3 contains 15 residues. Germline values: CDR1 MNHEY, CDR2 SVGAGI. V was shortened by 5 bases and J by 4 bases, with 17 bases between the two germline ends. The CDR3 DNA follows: TGTGCCAGCAGTCAATCGTCAGGGGTAGGCTATGGCTACACCTTC. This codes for CASSQSSGVGYGYTF.

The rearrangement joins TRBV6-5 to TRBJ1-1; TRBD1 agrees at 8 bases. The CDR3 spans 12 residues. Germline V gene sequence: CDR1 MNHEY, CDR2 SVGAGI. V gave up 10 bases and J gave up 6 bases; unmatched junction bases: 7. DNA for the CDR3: TGTGCCACTAGGACAGGGACCTCTGAAGCTTTCTTT. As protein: CATRTGTSEAFF.

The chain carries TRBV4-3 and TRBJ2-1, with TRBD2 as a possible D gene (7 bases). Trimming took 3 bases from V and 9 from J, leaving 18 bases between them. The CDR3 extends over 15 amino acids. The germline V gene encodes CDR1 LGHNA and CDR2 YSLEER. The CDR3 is CASSHVFGEGGEQFF. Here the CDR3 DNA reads TGCGCCAGCAGCCACGTCTTTGGGGAGGGGGGTGAGCAGTTCTTC.

The CDR3 is CASRTGPNEKLFF. CDR3 in DNA: TGTGCCAGCAGGACAGGGCCTAATGAAAAACTGTTTTTT. V and J are TRBV2 and TRBJ1-4; TRBD1 agrees at 7 bases. This CDR3 comprises 13 residues. From germline, CDR1 is SNHLY and CDR2 FYNNEI. The J segment lost 3 bases and the V segment lost 6 bases, leaving 1 base of the junction unmatched.

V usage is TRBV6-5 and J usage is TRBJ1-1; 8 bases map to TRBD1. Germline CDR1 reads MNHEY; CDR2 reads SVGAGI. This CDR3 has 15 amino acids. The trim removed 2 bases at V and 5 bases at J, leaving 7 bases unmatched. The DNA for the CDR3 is TGTGCCAGCAGTTACCCGGGACAGGTGTGGACTGAAGCTTTCTTT. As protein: CASSYPGQVWTEAFF.

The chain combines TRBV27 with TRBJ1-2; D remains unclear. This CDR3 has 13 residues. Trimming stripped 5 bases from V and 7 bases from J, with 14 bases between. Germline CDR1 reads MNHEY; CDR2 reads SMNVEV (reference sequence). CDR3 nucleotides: TGTGCCAGCAGTCCGGGCCCGGAGGGTGGCTACACCTTC. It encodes CASSPGPEGGYTF.

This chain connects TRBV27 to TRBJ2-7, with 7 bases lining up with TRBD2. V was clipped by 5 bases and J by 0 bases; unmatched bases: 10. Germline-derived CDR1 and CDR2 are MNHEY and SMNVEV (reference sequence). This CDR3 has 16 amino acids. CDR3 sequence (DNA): TGTGCCAGCAGTCCCGTAAGCGGGACCGTCTCCTACGAGCAGTACTTC. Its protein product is CASSPVSGTVSYEQYF.

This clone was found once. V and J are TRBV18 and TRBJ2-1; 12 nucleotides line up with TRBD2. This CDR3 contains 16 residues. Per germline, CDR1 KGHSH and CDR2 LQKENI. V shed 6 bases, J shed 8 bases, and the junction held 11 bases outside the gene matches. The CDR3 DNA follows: TGTGCCAGCTCCCGGCGGACTAGCGGGATAGAAGATGAGCAGTTCTTC. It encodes CASSRRTSGIEDEQFF.

This CDR3 is CASSLRLAPDTQYF. In DNA, the CDR3 is TGTGCCAGCAGCTTGAGGCTAGCCCCCGATACGCAGTATTTT. V gene TRBV5-5 combines with J gene TRBJ2-3, with TRBD2 as a possible D gene (5 bases). CDR1 and CDR2 (germline): SGHKS, YYEKEE (reference sequence). The CDR3 loop spans 14 amino acids. The V end was cut by 1 base, the J end by 6 bases, with 12 bases between.

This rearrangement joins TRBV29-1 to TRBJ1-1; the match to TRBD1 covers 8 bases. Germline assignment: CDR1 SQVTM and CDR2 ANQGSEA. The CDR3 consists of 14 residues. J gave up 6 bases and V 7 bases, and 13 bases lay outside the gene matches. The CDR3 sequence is CSAGPGGSNSEAFF. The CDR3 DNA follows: TGCAGCGCGGGCCCAGGGGGCAGTAACTCTGAAGCTTTCTTT. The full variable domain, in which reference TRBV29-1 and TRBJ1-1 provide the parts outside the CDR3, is SAVISQKPSRDICQRGTSLTIQCQVDSQVTMMFWYRQQPGQSLTLIATANQGSEATYESGFVIDKFPISRPNLTFSTLTVSNMSPEDSSIYLCSAGPGGSNSEAFFGQGTRLTVV.

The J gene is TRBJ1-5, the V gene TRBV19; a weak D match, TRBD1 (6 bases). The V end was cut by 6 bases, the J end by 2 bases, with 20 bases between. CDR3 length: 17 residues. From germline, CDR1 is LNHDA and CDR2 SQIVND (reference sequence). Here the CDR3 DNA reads TGTGCCAGTAGGACGCGGAAGGGGGGGTATGGCAATCAGCCCCAGCATTTT. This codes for CASRTRKGGYGNQPQHF.

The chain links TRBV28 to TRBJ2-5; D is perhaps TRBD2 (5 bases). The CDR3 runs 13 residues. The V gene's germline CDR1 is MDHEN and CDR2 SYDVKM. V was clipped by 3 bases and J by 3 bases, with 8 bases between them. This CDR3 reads CASSFRGEETQYF. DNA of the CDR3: TGTGCCAGCAGTTTTCGGGGAGAAGAGACCCAGTACTTC.

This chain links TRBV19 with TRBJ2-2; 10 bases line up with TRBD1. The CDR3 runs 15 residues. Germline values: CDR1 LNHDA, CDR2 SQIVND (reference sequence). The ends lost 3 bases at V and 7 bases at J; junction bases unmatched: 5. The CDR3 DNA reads TGTGCCAGTAGTATGACGGGACAGGGGAACGGGGAGCTGTTTTTT. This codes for CASSMTGQGNGELFF.

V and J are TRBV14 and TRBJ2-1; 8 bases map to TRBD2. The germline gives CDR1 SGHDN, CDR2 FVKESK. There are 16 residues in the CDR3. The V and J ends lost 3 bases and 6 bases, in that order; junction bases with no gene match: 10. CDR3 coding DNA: TGTGCCAGCAGCCAGCAGACTAGCGCTCGGACCAATGAGCAGTTCTTC. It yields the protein CASSQQTSARTNEQFF.

The CDR3 sequence: CATSRETGALVAQYF. CDR3 nucleotides: TGTGCCACCAGCAGAGAGACAGGGGCTCTTGTAGCGCAGTACTTC. The V call is TRBV15, the J call TRBJ2-7, with 8 bases aligning to TRBD1. This CDR3 is 15 amino acids long. Germline CDR1 reads LNHNV; CDR2 reads YYDKDF (reference sequence). V was clipped by 0 bases and J by 9 bases; unmatched bases: 10.